This T cell receptor (beta chain) was sequenced for a study of blood T cells in healthy people across ages. The table lists this clonotype with a few counts. Germline V lookup: CDR1 SGHRS, CDR2 YFSETQ. This CDR3 has 20 residues. The J segment lost 4 bases and the V segment lost 0 bases, leaving 15 bases of the junction unmatched. With a J-beta primer mix and a sample-barcoded 5' primer, a second PCR ran about 7 to 12 cycles. One entry per CDR3 protein results from TCRdb running MiXCR on the 5' RACE reads. The sample carries roughly 800,000 distinct CDR3 sequences, 20% to 25% recorded once. This same sample was also part of a study on T cells of mothers and their children.

The receptor was isolated from a boy between 10 and 17 years old in good health. Material: blood. The V and J genes are TRBV5-1 and TRBJ2-1; 11 bases are a match to TRBD2. This CDR3 is CASSLVGGGLAETNYNEQFF. As DNA, the CDR3 is TGCGCCAGCAGCTTGGTTGGGGGGGGACTAGCGGAGACCAATTACAATGAGCAGTTCTTC.